The 21 T cell receptor beta chains reported below all come from one sample, sequenced in a study of T cell responses to AZD1222 COVID-19 vaccine. TCRdb's table, derived via immunoSEQ multiplex PCR, lists solely in-frame clones and lacks some. Of 90,000 to 130,000 clones detected, roughly 92% appear once; the ten largest clones hold over 6.5%. Sample: peripheral blood, taken on day 0 of AZD1222 vaccination. These TCRs come from an adult in good health.

The genes are TRBV27 and TRBJ1-2; the D is unclear. The V gene's germline CDR1 is MNHEY and CDR2 SMNVEV (reference sequence). CDR3 length: 11 amino acids. The V and J ends lost 5 bases and 10 bases respectively, with 11 bases between them. Written as DNA, the CDR3 is TGTGCCAGCAGTCAGGCGGGTTCCTACACCTTC. Protein: CASSQAGSYTF.

J is TRBJ1-5 and V is TRBV6-4; D gene unclear. Germline V lookup: CDR1 MRHNA, CDR2 SNTAGT. The V gene lost 5 bases and the J gene lost 0 bases, with 17 bases spanning the gap. This CDR3 region has 17 residues. In DNA form, the CDR3 reads TGTGCCAGCAGTATACCGGGCCACATCTATAGCAATCAGCCCCAGCATTTT. This sequence encodes CASSIPGHIYSNQPQHF.

V and J are TRBV3-1 (or the pseudogene TRBV3-2) and TRBJ2-7; tentative D call: TRBD1 (6 bases). The germline V and J ends were trimmed by 11 bases and 2 bases, with 10 bases remaining between them. The CDR3 spans 11 residues. From germline, CDR1 is LGHDT and CDR2 YNNKEL (reference sequence). The CDR3: CARQAPYEQYF. The CDR3 bases are TGTGCCCGACAGGCTCCCTACGAGCAGTACTTC.

The chain uses TRBV28 and TRBJ1-2, with 9 bases matching TRBD1. This CDR3 comprises 15 residues. The trim removed 5 bases at V and 2 bases at J, leaving 6 bases unmatched. Germline loops: CDR1 MDHEN, CDR2 SYDVKM. The CDR3 spells CASSRPGTGNYGYTF. CDR3 bases: TGTGCCAGCAGTCGCCCCGGGACAGGGAACTATGGCTACACCTTC.

The CDR3 region is CASSPAGALNYGYTF. CDR3 nucleotide sequence: TGTGCCAGCAGCCCCGCAGGGGCCCTTAACTATGGCTACACCTTC. This rearrangement joins TRBV7-9 to TRBJ1-2, with D possibly matching TRBD1 (6 bases). This CDR3 comprises 15 residues. Germline V gene data show CDR1 as SEHNR and CDR2 as FQNEAQ (reference sequence). The ends were cut back, 5 bases at V and 1 base at J, with 14 bases in the middle.

The chain couples TRBV6-2 or TRBV6-3 to TRBJ2-6, with D perhaps given as TRBD1 or TRBD2 (6 bases each). With 6 bases removed from V and 5 bases from J, the gap between germline ends came to 17 bases. This CDR3 is built from 16 residues. Germline CDR1 and CDR2: MNHEY and SVGEGT. DNA of the CDR3: TGTGCCAGCAGCTCAAAGGGGGGAAGCTGGGCCAACGTCCTGACTTTC. Translation: CASSSKGGSWANVLTF.

The DNA of the CDR3 is TGTGCCAGCAGCCGGACTAATCCAACTAATGAAAAACTGTTTTTT. Translation: CASSRTNPTNEKLFF. This chain joins TRBV28 and TRBJ1-4, with D unclear. The CDR3 extends over 15 amino acids. Trimming pared 6 bases from V and 0 bases from J, leaving 11 bases between. CDR1 is MDHEN and CDR2 is SYDVKM in the germline V gene.

The rearrangement links TRBV19 to TRBJ1-5; D may be TRBD1 (6 bases). CDR3 length: 14 residues. CDR1 is LNHDA, CDR2 SQIVND, per germline (reference sequence). Trimming shortened V by 6 bases and J by 7 bases, and 16 bases separated the two germline ends. In nucleotides, the CDR3 is TGTGCCAGTAGCCCACGACAGGATGGGCAGCCCCAGCATTTT. It translates to CASSPRQDGQPQHF.

The count of this clone is one. The chain links TRBV30 to TRBJ1-1, with TRBD1 matching 8 bases. CDR1 is GTSNPN, CDR2 SVGIG, per germline (reference sequence). The CDR3 contains 13 residues. V lost 6 bases and J lost 5; bases outside the gene matches: 8. The CDR3: CACRTGRGTEAFF. In nucleotides, the CDR3 is TGTGCCTGTCGGACAGGGCGGGGAACTGAAGCTTTCTTT.

This clone was detected only a few times. The chain couples TRBV3-1 (or the pseudogene TRBV3-2) to TRBJ2-1; D might be TRBD1 or TRBD2, each matching 6 bases. The CDR3 has 16 residues. Germline-derived CDR1 and CDR2 are LGHDT and YNNKEL (reference sequence). Trimming took off 3 bases at V and 9 bases at J, with 21 bases between the two ends. The CDR3 sequence: CASSQGRGGTASEQFF. The CDR3 DNA follows: TGTGCCAGCAGCCAGGGCAGAGGGGGGACGGCCAGTGAGCAGTTCTTC.

The chain links TRBV11-3 to TRBJ1-4; D remains ambiguous. CDR1 and CDR2 (germline): SGHNT, YENEEA. Trimming took 0 bases from V and 8 from J, leaving 4 bases between them. The CDR3 consists of 12 residues. The DNA for the CDR3 is TGTGCCAGCAGCTTAGAAGGGGAAAAACTGTTTTTT. Its protein product is CASSLEGEKLFF.

In regard to this clone: One end of the junction fails to match germline, which may point to a read error. CDR3 sequence reads: CASTLTGTGTFTLHF. CDR3 nucleotides: TGTGCCAGCACCTTAACCGGGACAGGGACCTTCACCCTCCACTTT. V usage is TRBV7-9 and J usage is TRBJ1-6, with 9 bases fitting TRBD1. In germline, CDR1 is SEHNR, CDR2 FQNEAQ (reference sequence). The CDR3 totals 15 residues.

This chain links TRBV7-9 with TRBJ2-5; 12 bases match TRBD2. The CDR3 extends over 16 amino acids. The junction had 8 bases not matched to a gene; V was cut back by 4 bases and J by 5 bases. CDR1 and CDR2 from the germline V gene are SEHNR and FQNEAQ (reference sequence). CDR3 sequence: CASSSPSGGAGETQYF. The CDR3 DNA follows: TGTGCCAGCAGCTCCCCTAGCGGGGGGGCCGGTGAGACCCAGTACTTC.

This chain uses TRBV19 with TRBJ2-1; D is undetermined. Germline V lookup: CDR1 LNHDA, CDR2 SQIVND (reference sequence). This CDR3 contains 12 residues. V was cut by 1 base and J by 10 bases, with 8 bases left in between. CDR3 sequence reads: CASSIGAKEQFF. The DNA of the CDR3 is TGTGCCAGTAGTATAGGGGCAAAGGAGCAGTTCTTC. The full variable domain, rest sourced from reference TRBV19 and TRBJ2-1, is DGGITQSPKYLFRKEGQNVTLSCEQNLNHDAMYWYRQDPGQGLRLIYYSQIVNDFQKGDIAEGYSVSREKKESFPLTVTSAQKNPTAFYLCASSIGAKEQFFGPGTRLTVL.

This clone turned up a few times. This rearrangement joins TRBV6-1 to TRBJ2-7, with 7 bases aligning to TRBD2. V lost 0 bases and J lost 5; bases outside the gene matches: 7. The CDR3 is 15 amino acids. Germline V gives CDR1 MNHNS, CDR2 SASEGT. DNA of the CDR3: TGTGCCAGCAGTGAAGCGGGAGGGCTGCCTAACGAGCAGTACTTC. This encodes CASSEAGGLPNEQYF.

The genes are TRBV4-1 and TRBJ1-1; 9 bases line up with TRBD1. J gave up 5 bases and V 5 bases, and 12 bases lay outside the gene matches. Germline assignment: CDR1 MGHRA and CDR2 YSYEKL. The length of the CDR3 is 16 residues. For the CDR3, the DNA is TGCGCCAGCAGCGGCCGGGACAGGGCCGGACGGACTGAAGCTTTCTTT. This codes for CASSGRDRAGRTEAFF.

The chain recombines TRBV5-6 with TRBJ2-5; maybe TRBD2 (5 bases). CDR1 and CDR2 (germline): SGHDT, YYEEEE. The CDR3 length is 13 residues. The ends were cut back, 4 bases at V and 2 bases at J, with 9 bases in the middle. This CDR3 is CASSLRGQETQYF. The CDR3 nucleotides are TGTGCCAGCAGCCTCCGGGGTCAAGAGACCCAGTACTTC.

The V gene is TRBV21-1, the J gene TRBJ1-2; TRBD1, the table's D call, lacks a check against the DNA. TRBV21-1 is a documented pseudogene. This CDR3 spans 15 amino acids. The CDR3 here is CASSKGGTVSSGYTF. CDR3 nucleotide sequence: TGTGCCAGCAGCAAAGGGGGGACAGTTTCCAGTGGCTACACCTTC.

The chain carries TRBV4-1 and TRBJ2-1; 15 bases agree with TRBD2. CDR1 and CDR2 (germline): MGHRA, YSYEKL. The trim removed 5 bases at V and 10 bases at J, leaving 3 bases unmatched. CDR3 length equals 14 residues. CDR3 bases: TGCGCCAGCAGCGGGACTAGCGGGGGGAGGGAGCAGTTCTTC. Residues: CASSGTSGGREQFF.

The chain links TRBV27 to TRBJ2-1; D is possibly TRBD2 (5 bases). The germline V and J ends were trimmed by 3 bases and 10 bases, with 10 bases remaining between them. Germline assignment: CDR1 MNHEY and CDR2 SMNVEV (reference sequence). The CDR3 spans 12 residues. The CDR3 DNA follows: TGTGCCAGCAGTTTTGTACGGGGAGAGCAGTTCTTC. It translates to CASSFVRGEQFF.

The rearrangement links TRBV9 to TRBJ1-3; D uncertain. The ends were cut back, 7 bases at V and 0 bases at J, with 14 bases in the middle. CDR3 length equals 15 residues. Looked up from germline, CDR1 is SGDLS and CDR2 is YYNGEE. The CDR3 protein is CASEPGRVSGNTIYF. CDR3 bases: TGTGCCAGCGAACCCGGGAGGGTCTCTGGAAACACCATATATTTT.